This TCR beta chain stems from a study of T cell responses to AZD1222 COVID-19 vaccine. The germline CDR1 and CDR2 sequences are SGHNT and YYREEE (reference sequence). The length of the CDR3 is 15 residues. Trimming stripped 4 bases from V and 0 bases from J, with 11 bases between. On this clone: The antigen is undetermined.

Sequenced by immunoSEQ multiplex PCR; TCRdb stores in-frame clones only, minus some. The sample contains about 110,000 clones, roughly 85% of which appear only once. Study-level points and caveats: The sample set comprised mostly white British donors with more females, and clonal diversity was possibly underestimated.

The sequencing here drew on peripheral blood, taken 28 days after the second AZD1222 dose. The chain employs TRBV5-4 and TRBJ2-1; D is undetermined. The TCR was taken from an adult who received the AZD1222 COVID-19 vaccine. The CDR3 bases are TGTGCCAGCAGCGATGACTTATCCTCCTACAATGAGCAGTTCTTC. It yields the protein CASSDDLSSYNEQFF.